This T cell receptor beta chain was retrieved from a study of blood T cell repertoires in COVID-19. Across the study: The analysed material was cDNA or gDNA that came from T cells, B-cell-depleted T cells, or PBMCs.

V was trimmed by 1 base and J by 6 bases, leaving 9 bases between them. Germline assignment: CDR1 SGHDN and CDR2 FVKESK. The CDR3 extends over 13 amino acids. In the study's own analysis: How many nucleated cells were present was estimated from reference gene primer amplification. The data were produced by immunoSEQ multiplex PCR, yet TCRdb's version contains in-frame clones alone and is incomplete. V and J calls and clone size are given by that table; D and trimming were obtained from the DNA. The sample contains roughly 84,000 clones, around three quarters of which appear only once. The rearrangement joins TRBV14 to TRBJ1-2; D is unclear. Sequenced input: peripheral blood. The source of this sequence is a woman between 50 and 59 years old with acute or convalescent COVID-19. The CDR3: CASSQVWADGYTF. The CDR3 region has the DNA TGTGCCAGCAGCCAAGTCTGGGCTGATGGCTACACCTTC.